The 12 T cell receptor beta chains given below trace back to one sample, sequenced in a study of T cells in localized non-small cell lung cancer. TCRdb keeps only in-frame clones here, not all; method: immunoSEQ multiplex PCR. The sample lists some 26,000 clones; 70% to 90% were seen once. Sample: peripheral blood, taken before any cancer treatment. Receptors were obtained from a woman between 18 and 55 years old with stage I lung adenocarcinoma.

This clone was counted once. This rearrangement joins TRBV28 to TRBJ2-7, with D possibly TRBD2 on 6 matching bases. The germline V gene has CDR1 MDHEN and CDR2 SYDVKM. The CDR3 length is 11 residues. V was shortened by 7 bases and J by 8 bases, with 12 bases between the two germline ends. As DNA, the CDR3 is TGTGCCAGCACTCTAGGGAGGCAGCAGTACTTC. The encoded protein is CASTLGRQQYF. The full variable domain, completed using reference TRBV28 and TRBJ2-7, is DVKVTQSSRYLVKRTGEKVFLECVQDMDHENMFWYRQDPGLGLRLIYFSYDVKMKEKGDIPEGYSVSREKKERFSLILESASTNQTSMYLCASTLGRQQYFGPGTRLTVT.

The V gene is TRBV18, the J gene TRBJ2-7, with D perhaps TRBD2 (5 bases). The CDR3 runs 18 residues. The germline CDR1 and CDR2 sequences are KGHSH and LQKENI. V shed 0 bases and J shed 0 bases, with 18 bases lying between them. The CDR3 protein is CASSPPNRDRESSYEQYF. As DNA, the CDR3 is TGTGCCAGCTCACCACCAAATAGGGATCGGGAAAGCTCCTACGAGCAGTACTTC.

This chain connects TRBV9 to TRBJ1-2; D remains ambiguous. This CDR3 has 14 amino acids. Germline V lookup: CDR1 SGDLS, CDR2 YYNGEE. Trimming took off 3 bases at V and 0 bases at J, with 9 bases between the two ends. CDR3 nucleotide sequence: TGTGCCAGCAGCGCCCAGGAAACTAACTATGGCTACACCTTC. Amino acid sequence: CASSAQETNYGYTF.

In its sample, this clone ranks as medium-sized. The chain uses TRBV19 and TRBJ2-1, with D uncertain. The germline V and J ends were trimmed by 7 bases and 1 base, with 8 bases remaining between them. Germline CDR1 LNHDA, CDR2 SQIVND (reference sequence). The CDR3 contains 13 residues. CDR3 protein: CASKEVSYNEQFF. CDR3 bases: TGTGCCAGTAAAGAGGTTTCCTACAATGAGCAGTTCTTC.

The chain has TRBV2 and TRBJ1-2; D is ambiguous. In germline, CDR1 is SNHLY, CDR2 FYNNEI. Trimming cost V 3 bases and J 3 bases, with 8 bases left between them. The CDR3 consists of 13 residues. The CDR3 DNA sequence: TGTGCCAGCAGTGACGACACTTACTATGGCTACACCTTC. Residues: CASSDDTYYGYTF.

This chain links TRBV6-5 with TRBJ1-2; D is ambiguous. The germline V gene encodes CDR1 MNHEY and CDR2 SVGAGI. CDR3 length: 15 amino acids. Trimming left V 2 bases short and J 8 bases short, with 18 bases between. CDR3 in amino acids: CASSYGPSLYAGYTF. CDR3 coding DNA: TGTGCCAGCAGTTACGGGCCGAGCCTCTATGCGGGCTACACCTTC.

The rearrangement joins TRBV5-1 to TRBJ2-1; D is unclear. Germline lookup yields CDR1 SGHRS and CDR2 YFSETQ. V was pared by 0 bases and J by 8 bases, with 9 bases between. This CDR3 has 13 residues. CDR3 amino acids: CASSLGSGDEQFF. Written as DNA, the CDR3 is TGCGCCAGCAGCTTGGGTTCAGGCGATGAGCAGTTCTTC.

The chain's CDR3 is CASNGWNTEAFF. The CDR3 nucleotides are TGTGCCTCCAACGGGTGGAACACTGAAGCTTTCTTT. The J gene is TRBJ1-1, the V gene TRBV30; D not resolved. Deletions cut 7 bases from V and 1 base from J, with 10 bases between. Germline CDR1 reads GTSNPN; CDR2 reads SVGIG (reference sequence). This CDR3 contains 12 residues.

The V gene is TRBV20-1, the J gene TRBJ2-5; D remains unclear. The CDR3 has 11 amino acids. Per the germline V gene, CDR1 is DFQATT and CDR2 is SNEGSKA (reference sequence). The V end lost 6 bases, the J end lost 2 bases, and 7 bases lay between the germline ends. CDR3 residues: CSARIQETQYF. The CDR3, as DNA: TGCAGTGCGAGGATACAAGAGACCCAGTACTTC.

In nucleotides, the CDR3 is TGTGCCAGCAGCGTCTCAGGAAAAGGGACCCAGTACTTC. Translation gives CASSVSGKGTQYF. This rearrangement joins TRBV9 to TRBJ2-5; D not resolved. Germline V gene sequence: CDR1 SGDLS, CDR2 YYNGEE. Trimming left V 2 bases short and J 7 bases short, with 12 bases between. The CDR3 consists of 13 residues.

The chain recombines TRBV2 with TRBJ2-5; D remains ambiguous. The CDR3 is 12 amino acids. Germline V lookup: CDR1 SNHLY, CDR2 FYNNEI. V lost 4 bases and J 5 bases, leaving 8 bases between the germline ends. The CDR3 reads CASSVRRETQYF. CDR3 coding DNA: TGTGCCAGCAGTGTACGCAGGGAGACCCAGTACTTC.

J is TRBJ1-5 and V is TRBV9; maybe TRBD1 (5 bases). This CDR3 contains 19 residues. The V end lost 5 bases, the J end lost 1 base, and 25 bases lay between the germline ends. Germline V gene data show CDR1 as SGDLS and CDR2 as YYNGEE. CDR3: CASSPRQPWGVVSNQPQHF. CDR3 DNA sequence: TGTGCCAGCAGTCCGAGACAGCCTTGGGGGGTGGTCAGCAATCAGCCCCAGCATTTT.